This TCR beta chain was identified in a study of blood T cells in healthy people across ages. Study findings and constraints: The study found TCR beta diversity correlated strongly with naive T cell percentage. It was the long-lived donors that had more naive CD4+ cells and higher diversity than aged donors.

About this clonotype: Its antigen is not known.

Every sample had a minimum of 6 million PBMCs isolated. Samples each yielded at least 5.5 micrograms of total RNA. Then a second PCR, running roughly 7 to 11 cycles, was carried out with a sample-barcoded 5' primer and a J-beta primer mix. TCRdb reprocessed the 5' RACE reads with MiXCR, giving one entry per CDR3 protein. The sample lists roughly 1,100,000 distinct CDR3 sequences, almost 25% occurring once. The V gene's germline CDR1 is DFQATT and CDR2 SNEGSKA (reference sequence). V gave up 6 bases and J gave up 5 bases, with 13 bases separating them. The CDR3 runs 12 residues. This sample was shared with a second study, whose subject was T cells of mothers and their children.

V is TRBV20-1 and J is TRBJ1-2; tentatively, D is TRBD1 (5 bases). The source of this sequence is a girl aged 2-10 years in good health. Source material: blood. The DNA of the CDR3 is TGCAGTGCCGCCGGGACGTTATATGGCTACACCTTC. It translates to CSAAGTLYGYTF.